Shown below are 22 T cell receptor beta chains from a single sample sequenced in a study of blood T cells in healthy people across ages (dated by TCRdb to 2014 to 2015). The library was obtained by 5' RACE. The run used an Illumina HiSeq 2500. A second about 6 to 11 cycle PCR used a sample-barcoded 5' primer and a J-beta primer mix. TCRdb reprocessing: public reads trimmed at Q25 with fastp, clones called with MiXCR, in-frame beta chains kept. Each CDR3 protein gets just one entry, which takes the most common genes and DNA from the rows behind it. This sample lists 700,000 to 800,000 distinct CDR3 sequences; around 40% were detected once. 20% of the sample comes from the top ten. The sequenced sample was blood. The receptors come from an older woman in good health.

This chain's CDR3 is CASSQEGSIRNIQYF. The CDR3 DNA is TGCGCCAGCAGCCAAGAGGGCAGCATAAGGAACATTCAGTACTTC. The rearrangement links TRBV4-3 to TRBJ2-4; D uncertain. CDR3 length: 15 residues. Germline assignment: CDR1 LGHNA and CDR2 YSLEER. The V end lost 0 bases, the J end lost 7 bases, and 13 bases lay between the germline ends.

The V call is TRBV28, the J call TRBJ2-3; TRBD2 agrees at 14 bases. V trimming: 6 bases; J trimming: 6 bases; junction bases outside the gene matches: 14. Germline loops: CDR1 MDHEN, CDR2 SYDVKM. This CDR3 comprises 18 residues. CDR3 loop: CASRTILGLAGETDTQYF. DNA of the CDR3: TGTGCCAGCAGGACGATCTTGGGACTAGCGGGAGAAACCGATACGCAGTATTTT.

This chain connects TRBV5-1 to TRBJ2-5; a possible D gene is TRBD1 (6 bases). Per the germline V gene, CDR1 is SGHRS and CDR2 is YFSETQ. The V end was cut by 0 bases, the J end by 2 bases, with 11 bases between. This CDR3 comprises 15 residues. The CDR3 region has the DNA TGCGCCAGCAGCTTGGAGGGGACACAGCAAGAGACCCAGTACTTC. Residues: CASSLEGTQQETQYF.

As concerns this clonotype: This sequence may be a read error, since a much larger clone differs from it by one base. The V and J genes are TRBV4-3 and TRBJ2-3, with D perhaps matching TRBD1 (5 bases). The CDR3 has 13 residues. Germline CDR1 LGHNA, CDR2 YSLEER. The CDR3 loop is CASSQAETDRQYF. The DNA of the CDR3 is TGCGCCAGCAGCCAGGCAGAGACAGATAGGCAGTATTTT.

This clonotype appeared a few times. The rearrangement uses TRBV28 and TRBJ2-3; 7 bases fit TRBD2. Trimming removed 4 bases from V and 3 bases from J; junction bases left unmatched: 13. There are 17 residues in the CDR3. Germline V gene sequence: CDR1 MDHEN, CDR2 SYDVKM. CDR3 protein: CASSSPTSSFLTDTQYF. CDR3 DNA: TGTGCCAGCAGTTCCCCGACTAGCTCCTTTTTAACAGATACGCAGTATTTT.

This clonotype was seen once. This chain joins TRBV3-1 and TRBJ2-3, with 9 bases aligning to TRBD2. Germline V gives CDR1 LGHDT, CDR2 YNNKEL (reference sequence). CDR3 length equals 21 residues. The trim removed 0 bases at V and 5 bases at J, leaving 21 bases unmatched. In DNA, the CDR3 is TGTGCCAGCAGCCAAGATTTATCGAAGGGCAAGGCGGGGGGGCCCGGAGATACGCAGTATTTT. Translated: CASSQDLSKGKAGGPGDTQYF.

CDR3 sequence (DNA): TGTGCCAGCAGTCAGTCTAAGGGACTAGCGGGACTGTCCTACGAGCAGTTCTTC. It codes for CASSQSKGLAGLSYEQFF. The chain couples TRBV6-2 or TRBV6-3 to TRBJ2-1; TRBD2 matches at 13 bases. This CDR3 region has 18 residues. In germline, CDR1 is MNHEY, CDR2 SVGEGT. V was pared by 5 bases and J by 10 bases, with 17 bases of the junction left unmatched.

This clonotype was observed a few times. V usage is TRBV6-2 or TRBV6-3 and J usage is TRBJ2-5; TRBD2 agrees at 8 bases. The CDR3 length is 14 residues. Germline trimming cut 7 bases from V and 5 bases from J; bases unmatched to any gene: 9. CDR1 is MNHEY, CDR2 SVGEGT, per germline. The DNA for the CDR3 is TGTGCCAGCATTAACGCGGGAGGAGACGAGACCCAGTACTTC. It is translated as CASINAGGDETQYF.

The rearrangement uses TRBV9 and TRBJ1-2; D not resolved. Germline lookup yields CDR1 SGDLS and CDR2 YYNGEE. V lost 4 bases and J lost 6, with 4 bases in between. This CDR3 is built from 10 residues. CDR3 nucleotide sequence: TGTGCCAGCAGCTCAAATGGCTACACCTTC. Protein product: CASSSNGYTF.

The chain uses TRBV28 and TRBJ2-7, with a tentative D call TRBD2 (5 bases). The ends were cut back, 3 bases at V and 5 bases at J, with 11 bases in the middle. This CDR3 has 13 amino acids. Germline lookup yields CDR1 MDHEN and CDR2 SYDVKM. The CDR3 protein is CASSLYTGNEQYF. The CDR3 DNA is TGTGCCAGCAGTTTGTACACGGGGAACGAGCAGTACTTC.

This clonotype has more than one count but fewer than ten. J is TRBJ1-2 and V is TRBV7-2; D is unclear. In germline, CDR1 is SGHTA, CDR2 FQGNSA. The CDR3 loop spans 12 amino acids. V lost 6 bases to trimming and J lost 6 bases, with 11 bases between them. DNA for the CDR3: TGTGCCAGCAGTACAGCAGTCAATGGCTACACCTTC. It is translated as CASSTAVNGYTF.

J is TRBJ2-3 and V is TRBV20-1; TRBD2 matches at 10 bases. The V and J ends lost 5 bases and 0 bases, in that order; junction bases with no gene match: 5. The germline V gene encodes CDR1 DFQATT and CDR2 SNEGSKA (reference sequence). There are 15 residues in the CDR3. The CDR3 here is CSAYASGSSTDTQYF. The CDR3 DNA sequence: TGCAGTGCTTATGCTAGCGGGAGCAGCACAGATACGCAGTATTTT.

V usage is TRBV3-1 and J usage is TRBJ2-7, with 13 positions matching TRBD2. Trimming removed 3 bases from V and 5 bases from J; junction bases left unmatched: 10. The CDR3 spans 17 residues. Germline CDR1 and CDR2: LGHDT and YNNKEL (reference sequence). CDR3 nucleotide sequence: TGTGCCAGCAGCCAGGCTCAACTAGCGGGGGGGCCCCACGAGCAGTACTTC. Translation gives CASSQAQLAGGPHEQYF.

The chain joins TRBV3-1 to TRBJ2-5; unclear D gene. CDR1 is LGHDT and CDR2 is YNNKEL in the germline V gene (reference sequence). The CDR3 runs 14 residues. V was pared by 0 bases and J by 2 bases, with 7 bases between. CDR3: CASSQDPKQETQYF. Written as DNA, the CDR3 is TGTGCCAGCAGCCAAGACCCAAAACAAGAGACCCAGTACTTC.

The chain has TRBV9 and TRBJ2-3; 9 positions agree with TRBD2. CDR1 and CDR2 from the germline V gene are SGDLS and YYNGEE. With V trimmed by 3 bases and J by 0 bases, 5 bases remained unmatched. CDR3 length: 16 residues. DNA of the CDR3: TGTGCCAGCAGCGGAGCGGGGGGCCTTAGCACAGATACGCAGTATTTT. Its protein is CASSGAGGLSTDTQYF.

This clonotype was recorded a few times. The chain employs TRBV6-1 and TRBJ2-7, with 15 bases aligning to TRBD2. This CDR3 has 15 amino acids. CDR1 and CDR2 (germline): MNHNS, SASEGT. Losses at the gene ends were 9 bases for V and 7 bases for J; bases not matched to a gene: 10. The CDR3 region has the DNA TGTGCCAGTCCCCCGGGACTAGCGGGGGGCCTGGAGCAGTACTTC. Amino acid sequence: CASPPGLAGGLEQYF.

V usage is TRBV20-1 and J usage is TRBJ2-7; TRBD2 might be the D (6 bases). This CDR3 region has 13 residues. Germline CDR1 DFQATT, CDR2 SNEGSKA (reference sequence). Trimming pared 5 bases from V and 7 bases from J, leaving 18 bases between. As DNA, the CDR3 is TGCAGTGCTCACTCGGAGGGCCACAATGAGCAGTACTTC. Its translation: CSAHSEGHNEQYF.

In this sample, this clonotype turned up a few times. The chain has TRBV12-3 or TRBV12-4 and TRBJ2-1, with TRBD2 as a possible D gene (5 bases). This CDR3 has 11 residues. Trimming left V 6 bases short and J 8 bases short, with 8 bases between. This CDR3 reads CASRRDDEQFF. For the CDR3, the DNA is TGTGCCAGCAGGAGGGATGATGAGCAGTTCTTC.

This clonotype has only a few counts. V usage is TRBV6-5 and J usage is TRBJ2-4; 10 bases are shared with TRBD1. V gave up 2 bases and J gave up 8 bases; unmatched junction bases: 3. The CDR3 is 14 residues long. Germline V lookup: CDR1 MNHEY, CDR2 SVGAGI. The CDR3 is CASSYGQGGDIQYF. DNA for the CDR3: TGTGCCAGCAGTTACGGACAGGGGGGAGACATTCAGTACTTC.

The CDR3, as DNA: TGCAGTGCTAGTAGCGGGGTCCTCTCCTACAATGAGCAGTTCTTC. Protein product: CSASSGVLSYNEQFF. This chain uses TRBV20-1 with TRBJ2-1; TRBD2 agrees at 8 bases. The junction had 4 bases not matched to a gene; V was cut back by 3 bases and J by 0 bases. The CDR3 spans 15 residues. Germline values: CDR1 DFQATT, CDR2 SNEGSKA (reference sequence).

The chain links TRBV27 to TRBJ1-1; no definite D call. The CDR3 runs to 14 residues. V lost 8 bases and J 2 bases, leaving 15 bases between the germline ends. Germline V gene lookup returns CDR1 MNHEY and CDR2 SMNVEV (reference sequence). CDR3 in DNA: TGTGCCAGCTACTCACTATCTTTTAACACTGAAGCTTTCTTT. It yields the protein CASYSLSFNTEAFF.

This clonotype has only a few counts. The genes are TRBV3-1 and TRBJ1-2; 9 bases are a match to TRBD1. CDR1 is LGHDT, CDR2 YNNKEL, per germline (reference sequence). This CDR3 is built from 13 residues. J was trimmed by 7 bases and V by 5 bases; bases with no gene match: 5. The CDR3 DNA reads as TGTGCCAGCAGCGAAGGACAGGGGACTGGCTACACCTTC. It codes for CASSEGQGTGYTF.